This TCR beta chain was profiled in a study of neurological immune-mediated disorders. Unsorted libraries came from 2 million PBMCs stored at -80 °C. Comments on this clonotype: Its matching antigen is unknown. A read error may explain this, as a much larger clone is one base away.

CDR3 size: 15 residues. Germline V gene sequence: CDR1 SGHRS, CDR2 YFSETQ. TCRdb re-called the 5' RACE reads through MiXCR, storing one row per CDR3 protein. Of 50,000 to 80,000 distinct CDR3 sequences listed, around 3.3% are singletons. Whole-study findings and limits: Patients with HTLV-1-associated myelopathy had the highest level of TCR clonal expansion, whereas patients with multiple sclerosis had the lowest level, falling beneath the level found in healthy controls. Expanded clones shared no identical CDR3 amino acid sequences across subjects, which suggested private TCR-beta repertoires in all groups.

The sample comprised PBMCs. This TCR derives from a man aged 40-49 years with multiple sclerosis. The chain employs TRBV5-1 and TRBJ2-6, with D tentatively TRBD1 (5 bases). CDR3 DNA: TGCGCCAGCAGCAAGTCTGGGGCTGGGGCCAAAGTCCTGACTTTC. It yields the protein CASSKSGAGAKVLTF.